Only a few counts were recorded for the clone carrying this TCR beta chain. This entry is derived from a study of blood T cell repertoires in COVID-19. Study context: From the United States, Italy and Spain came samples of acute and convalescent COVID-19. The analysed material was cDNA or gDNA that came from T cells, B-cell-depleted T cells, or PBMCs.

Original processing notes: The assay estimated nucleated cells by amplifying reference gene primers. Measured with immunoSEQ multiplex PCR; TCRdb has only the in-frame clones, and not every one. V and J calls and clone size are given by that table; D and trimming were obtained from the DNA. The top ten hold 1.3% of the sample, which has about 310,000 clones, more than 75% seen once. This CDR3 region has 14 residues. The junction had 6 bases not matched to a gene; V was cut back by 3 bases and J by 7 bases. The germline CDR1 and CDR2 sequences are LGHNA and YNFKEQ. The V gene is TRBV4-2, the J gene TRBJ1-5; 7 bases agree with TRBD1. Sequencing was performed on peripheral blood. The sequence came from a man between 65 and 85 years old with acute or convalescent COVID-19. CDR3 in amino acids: CASSQTGTGQPQHF. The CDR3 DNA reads TGTGCCAGCAGCCAGACAGGGACGGGGCAGCCCCAGCATTTT.